The next 11 T cell receptor beta chains were all read from a single sample in a study of CD8+CD57+ T cells in acquired aplastic anemia. Only patients with CD8+CD57+ cell expansion on flow cytometry were chosen for sequencing. CDR3 and TCR beta VDJ profiling relied on genomic DNA as the template. TCRdb re-derived calls from the reads in MiXCR, one entry per CDR3 protein. The sample contains about 150,000 distinct CDR3 sequences, 40% to 65% of which appear only once. The sequencing sample was made of sorted CD4+, CD8+, or CD8+CD57+ T cells (not recorded which) from PBMCs. The receptors derive from a human donor with aplastic anemia.

This chain links TRBV20-1 with TRBJ2-7; 10 bases are a match to TRBD1. CDR1 and CDR2 from the germline V gene are DFQATT and SNEGSKA (reference sequence). The CDR3 consists of 15 residues. The V and J ends lost 4 bases and 5 bases, in that order; junction bases with no gene match: 11. The CDR3 coding sequence is TGCAGTGCTACCGGGGACAGGGGAGTTTGGGACGAGCAGTACTTC. Translation gives CSATGDRGVWDEQYF.

The chain combines TRBV5-1 with TRBJ2-1; 8 positions agree with TRBD2. Unmatched junction bases numbered 16, after V lost 4 bases and J lost 7 bases. CDR3 length: 17 amino acids. From germline, CDR1 is SGHRS and CDR2 YFSETQ. The CDR3 sequence: CASSDSSGNEVRNEQFF. The CDR3 nucleotides are TGCGCCAGCAGCGACAGTAGCGGGAACGAGGTACGTAATGAGCAGTTCTTC.

The sample holds a few counts of this clonotype. The chain has TRBV7-2 and TRBJ2-5; D gene uncertain. V was clipped by 3 bases and J by 5 bases, with 4 bases between them. Per germline, CDR1 SGHTA and CDR2 FQGNSA. There are 11 residues in the CDR3. This CDR3 is CASSFSETQYF. The DNA of the CDR3 is TGTGCCAGCAGCTTCTCGGAGACCCAGTACTTC. The variable domain in full, with the rest retrieved from reference TRBV7-2 and TRBJ2-5, is GAGVSQSPSNKVTEKGKDVELRCDPISGHTALYWYRQSLGQGLEFLIYFQGNSAPDKSGLPSDRFSAERTGGSVSTLTIQRTQQEDSAVYLCASSFSETQYFGPGTRLLVL.

A note on this clonotype: Given a much more abundant clone one base away, this may be a read error. The chain uses TRBV11-1 and TRBJ2-3, with 7 bases that match TRBD2. The V gene's germline CDR1 is SGHAT and CDR2 FQDESV (reference sequence). This CDR3 contains 16 residues. DNA of the CDR3: TGTGGCAGCAGCTACTTTACGGGGGGAGGTACAGATACGCAGTATTTT. This sequence encodes CGSSYFTGGGTDTQYF.

This clonotype has at least ten counts. The rearrangement joins TRBV4-1 to TRBJ2-7, with 8 bases matching TRBD2. The CDR3 runs 15 residues. The V segment lost 9 bases and the J segment 3 bases; nucleotides outside the gene matches: 13. The germline gives CDR1 MGHRA, CDR2 YSYEKL. CDR3 in DNA: TGCGCCAGTACAATTGGGCGGGGGGCCGTCTACGAGCAGTACTTC. Its protein product is CASTIGRGAVYEQYF.

A word on this clonotype: Germline is not matched at one junction end, which may reflect a read error. This rearrangement joins TRBV9 to TRBJ1-6; possibly TRBD1 for D (5 bases). CDR1 is SGDLS, CDR2 YYNGEE, per germline. The CDR3 sequence is 15 residues long. CDR3 in amino acids: CASSPGPGVGSPLRF. As DNA, the CDR3 is TGTGCCAGCAGCCCGGGACCGGGCGTTGGCTCACCCCTCCGCTTT.

V and J are TRBV2 and TRBJ1-2; D is ambiguous. Trimming took 4 bases from V and 2 from J, leaving 8 bases between them. Germline V gives CDR1 SNHLY, CDR2 FYNNEI. CDR3 length: 13 residues. The CDR3 bases are TGTGCCAGCAGTGGGAGGATCAACTATGGCTACACCTTC. Encoded protein: CASSGRINYGYTF. The complete variable domain, with remaining parts taken from reference TRBV2 and TRBJ1-2, reads EPEVTQTPSHQVTQMGQEVILRCVPISNHLYFYWYRQILGQKVEFLVSFYNNEISEKSEIFDDQFSVERPDGSNFTLKIRSTKLEDSAMYFCASSGRINYGYTFGSGTRLTVV.

This clonotype has just one count. J is TRBJ2-7 and V is TRBV20-1, with 7 nucleotides matching TRBD1. Trimming cost V 6 bases and J 2 bases; bases outside gene matches: 13. The CDR3 totals 15 residues. Looked up from germline, CDR1 is DFQATT and CDR2 is SNEGSKA (reference sequence). CDR3: CSARAPGTATYEQYF. DNA for the CDR3: TGCAGTGCCCGAGCCCCCGGGACAGCAACCTACGAGCAGTACTTC.

CDR3 sequence reads: CSARVPDDGYTF. DNA of the CDR3: TGCAGTGCTAGAGTTCCGGACGATGGCTACACCTTC. V and J are TRBV20-1 and TRBJ1-2; D remains unclear. V lost 1 base and J lost 6, with 9 bases in between. This CDR3 has 12 amino acids. In germline, CDR1 is DFQATT, CDR2 SNEGSKA (reference sequence).

V usage is TRBV27 and J usage is TRBJ2-3; TRBD2 is a possible D gene (6 bases). The CDR3 spans 12 residues. Germline CDR1 and CDR2: MNHEY and SMNVEV (reference sequence). The V end was cut by 5 bases, the J end by 4 bases, with 7 bases between. CDR3 DNA: TGTGCCAGCAGTGCGGGGTCAGATACGCAGTATTTT. Its translation is CASSAGSDTQYF.

In regard to this clonotype: A much larger clone lies one base from this, so it may be a read error. The chain uses TRBV6-4 and TRBJ2-1, with TRBD2 identical over 9 bases. The germline CDR1 and CDR2 sequences are MRHNA and SNTAGT. The CDR3 has 15 amino acids. CDR3 in amino acids: CACSDLAGGNNEQFF. The CDR3 DNA reads as TGTGCCTGCAGTGACCTGGCGGGGGGGAACAATGAGCAGTTCTTC.